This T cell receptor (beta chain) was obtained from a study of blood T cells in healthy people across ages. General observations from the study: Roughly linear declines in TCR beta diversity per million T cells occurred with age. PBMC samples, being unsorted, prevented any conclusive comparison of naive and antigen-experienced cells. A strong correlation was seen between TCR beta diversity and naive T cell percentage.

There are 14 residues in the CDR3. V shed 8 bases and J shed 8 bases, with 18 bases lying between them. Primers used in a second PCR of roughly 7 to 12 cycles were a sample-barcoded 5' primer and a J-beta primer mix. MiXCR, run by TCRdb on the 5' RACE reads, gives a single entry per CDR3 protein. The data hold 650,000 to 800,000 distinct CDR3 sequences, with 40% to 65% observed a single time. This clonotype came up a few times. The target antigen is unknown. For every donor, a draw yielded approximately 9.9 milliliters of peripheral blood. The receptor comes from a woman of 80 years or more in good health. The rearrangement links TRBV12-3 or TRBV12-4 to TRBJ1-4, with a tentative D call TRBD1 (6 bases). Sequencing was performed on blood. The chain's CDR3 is CASSLQGIREKLFF. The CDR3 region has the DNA TGTGCCAGCTCCCTTCAGGGGATCCGAGAAAAACTGTTTTTT.